Listed below are T cell receptor beta chains from one sample, sequenced in a study of blood T cell repertoires in COVID-19. The assay was immunoSEQ multiplex PCR, and TCRdb's table has in-frame clones only and misses some. The repertoire includes more than 95,000 clones, roughly four fifths of them detected once, and more than 8% sits in the top ten. Source material: peripheral blood. The receptor set was obtained from a woman aged 70-85 years with acute or convalescent COVID-19. CDR3s include the opening cysteine and the closing phenylalanine or tryptophan. Each record gives: J gene, D gene, clone size, V gene, CDR3 DNA, CDR3 protein. D genes are given only for firm matches. Clone size, where shown, is once, few, many, or a class for clones that have expanded.

TRBJ1-1,.,.,TRBV10-1,TGCGCCAGCAGTGAGTACAGGGTAGGTGAAGCTTTCTTT,CASSEYRVGEAFF
TRBJ2-2,.,.,TRBV5-6,TGTGCCAGCAGCCAGGGACTTCCCAGAAGCGGGGAGCTGTTTTTT,CASSQGLPRSGELFF
TRBJ1-2,.,.,TRBV18,TGTGCCAGCTCACCACGGGGGGATGACTATGGCTACACCTTC,CASSPRGDDYGYTF
TRBJ2-7,.,.,TRBV6-5,TGTGCCAGCAGTTACTCTGCAGATTACGAGCAGTACTTC,CASSYSADYEQYF
TRBJ2-7,.,.,TRBV7-9,TGTGCCAGCAGCCCCCCCGGAGGGGCCGAGCAGTACTTC,CASSPPGGAEQYF
TRBJ1-2,TRBD1,few,TRBV13,TGTGCCAGCAGCCAAGGGGGCAACTATGGCTACACCTTC,CASSQGGNYGYTF
TRBJ2-1,TRBD2,.,TRBV9,TGTGCCAGCAGCGTAGCCAGCGGGGGGCTCTATGAGCAGTTCTTC,CASSVASGGLYEQFF
TRBJ1-2,TRBD1,.,TRBV6-2/TRBV6-3,TGTGCCACCAGTGGAGGGGGCGTATATGGCTACACCTTC,CATSGGGVYGYTF
TRBJ2-1,.,.,TRBV29-1,TGCAGCGTTCGACGGACAAATGAGCAGTTCTTC,CSVRRTNEQFF
TRBJ1-1,.,few,TRBV7-8,TGTGCCAGCAGCTTAGGGACGGGAAACACTGAAGCTTTCTTT,CASSLGTGNTEAFF
TRBJ2-3,TRBD1,once,TRBV19,TGTGCCAGTAGTCTCCACCCTGGACAGGTGGCTGATACGCAGTATTTT,CASSLHPGQVADTQYF
TRBJ1-1,.,few,TRBV10-3,TGTGCCATCAGTGAAGGTTGGGGAGAGAACACTGAAGCTTTCTTT,CAISEGWGENTEAFF
TRBJ2-5,.,.,TRBV10-2,TGCGCCAGCAGTGAGTGGGGGCGGGAGACCCAGTACTTC,CASSEWGRETQYF
TRBJ1-1,.,.,TRBV3-1/TRBV3-2,TGTGCCAGCAGCCAAAGACAATCGCGCACTGAAGCTTTCTTT,CASSQRQSRTEAFF
TRBJ2-3,TRBD1,once,TRBV9,TGTGCCAGCAGCGTAGAGGGACAGGGAAGCACAGATACGCAGTATTTT,CASSVEGQGSTDTQYF
TRBJ1-6,.,.,TRBV27,TGTGCCAGCAGTCCATGGAGCTCCTATAATTCACCCCTCCACTTT,CASSPWSSYNSPLHF
TRBJ2-3,.,few,TRBV27,TGTGCCAGCAGTCCCGGTCTGAGGTGGTATTTT,CASSPGLRWYF
TRBJ1-1,.,.,TRBV3-1/TRBV3-2,TGTGCCAGCAGCCAAGTCGACAGGAACGCTGAAGCTTTCTTT,CASSQVDRNAEAFF
TRBJ1-5,TRBD1,.,TRBV7-2,TGTGCCAGCAGCTTCTTCCAGGGGGCGGGCAATCAGCCCCAGCATTTT,CASSFFQGAGNQPQHF
TRBJ2-7,TRBD2,few,TRBV6-6,TGTGCCAGCAGTATAGCGGGGGGGCCCTACGAGCAGTACTTC,CASSIAGGPYEQYF
TRBJ2-3,TRBD2,.,TRBV6-2/TRBV6-3,TGTGCCAGCAGTTACGCTCTAGCGGGAGGTGGGACAGATACGCAGTATTTT,CASSYALAGGGTDTQYF
TRBJ1-3,.,.,TRBV6-1,TGTGCCAGCAGTGAGACAGCGCTCATGAGAGACACCATATATTTT,CASSETALMRDTIYF
TRBJ2-5,.,.,TRBV30,TGTGCCTGGAGTGTGAGTAGCGGCCCTATACCGTACTTC,CAWSVSSGPIPYF
TRBJ1-1,.,.,TRBV5-1,TGCGCCAGCAGCTTGGACATCCCCGGTGGGAGCACTGAAGCTTTCTTT,CASSLDIPGGSTEAFF